This TCR beta chain was captured by sequencing in a study of CD4 T cells in relation to SARS-CoV-2 and coronaviruses (dated by TCRdb to the early 2020s). About the investigation overall: Across all 12 patients in the full convalescent cohort, ages ranged from roughly 21 to 75 years, with a median of 38. Among the approximately 12 convalescent patients, 8 males and 4 females were included, and two of the subjects were Hispanic. Shared crossreactive spike epitopes were mapped to their HLA restriction using patient-derived lymphoblastoid cell lines. At the level of individual TCR clonotypes, the study evaluated whether memory CD4+ T cells crossreact between the spike proteins of SARS-CoV-2 and those of common cold coronaviruses. Samples from a few pre-COVID donors and the naive versus memory experiments were sequenced with the Adaptive Biotechnologies TCR-sequencing kit; other data were Illumina-based. A different TCR-beta assay, based on Illumina, was used to sequence expansion assays from other donors in the study. The study at large found these results: In about 60% of donors, memory CD4+ clonotypes turned up that crossrecognized SARS-CoV-2 and at least one common cold coronavirus spike. Sequencing of naive versus memory cells indicated that the assay detects memory recall responses, not primary responses primed during culture. The study was constrained by small numbers of patients and of tested TCRs. Significantly weaker SARS-CoV-2-driven expansion was shown by crossreactive clones than by monoreactive clones, consistent with antigenic imprinting. Pre-pandemic and post-infection samples were not both contributed by any donor, so tracing of the source of pre-existing responses was limited. Crossreactivity analysis was centred on spike protein, so crossreactivity against other viral proteins was not assessed.

Deep-resolution immunoSEQ TCR-beta sequencing was performed on DNA from uncultured naive and memory CD4+ T cells. From the authors' description of their analysis: During preprocessing, nonproductive sequences were removed, as were CDR3s that did not start with C, did not end with F or W, or were shorter than 7 amino acids. Cultured and uncultured naive and memory CD4+ repertoires were searched for previously identified spike- and CEF-reactive CDR3s. CDR3 homology was measured as pairwise Levenshtein distance, computed with the stringdist R package after trimming three terminal residues from each end. The table comes from immuneACCESS by way of TCRdb, which keeps in-frame sequences with V and J called. Part of the clones is missing from these tables; in studies checked, under half for an unresolved V gene and the rest for unknown reasons. That table furnishes V, J and clone size, whereas the DNA furnished D and trimming. The sample table holds approximately 60,000 clones, of which 92% were seen once. The ten largest make up around 0.43% of the sample.

The germline ends are 12 bases apart after V is trimmed by 3 bases and J by 1 base. Looking up the germline V gene yields CDR1 KGHSH and CDR2 LQKENI. There are 16 amino acids in the CDR3, from cysteine to phenylalanine inclusive. The kept DNA is CDR3 alone, 48 bases in frame from the first base. To separate naive from memory CD4+ T cells, cryopreserved PBMCs first underwent CD4 enrichment and then EasySep naive CD4+ T cell enrichment. Ficoll-Paque PLUS gradient centrifugation was used to isolate PBMCs from leukapheresis product or whole blood. PBMCs were either used fresh in the expansion assay or cryopreserved at -140 degrees C. The QIAamp Micro DNA Kit was used to extract genomic DNA from the CD4+ T cells. This clone has just one count. Its antigen has not been determined. No qualities accompany the bases; no much larger clone lies one base away.

This clonotype was obtained from an adult with COVID-19. The chain uses TRBV18 and TRBJ2-2; the D gene is unclear. The sequencing sample was made of naive CD4+ T cells from PBMCs. Read against the paper, the sample's cell subset or site label means: naive CD4+ T cells isolated by negative enrichment. At the DNA level, the sequence is TGTGCCAGCTCACCCTCTCTCAACAGGAACACCGGGGAGCTGTTTTTT. It is translated as CASSPSLNRNTGELFF.